A selection of T cell receptor beta chains follows, all from one sample in a study of CD8 T cells in Susac syndrome. TCRdb recomputed calls from the immunoSEQ multiplex PCR reads with MiXCR, one row per CDR3 protein. The sample yields hundreds of thousands of distinct CDR3 sequences, around 83% seen once. Sequenced sample: CD8+ T cells from PBMCs. Every receptor here comes from a human donor with multiple sclerosis. The CDR3 runs from the conserved cysteine through the conserved F or W. A D gene is named only where the DNA matches it firmly. Some rows mark clone size as missing; the rest say once, few, many or name a class of expanded clone.

d_call	v_call	clone_size	j_call	cdr3_aa	cdr3_nt
-	TRBV25-1	-	TRBJ1-4	CASSVGFGFEKLFF	TGTGCCAGCAGTGTGGGCTTTGGCTTTGAAAAACTGTTTTTT
TRBD2	TRBV4-1	-	TRBJ2-7	CASSQGARTSGYAYEQYF	TGCGCCAGCAGCCAAGGAGCCCGGACTAGCGGGTACGCCTACGAGCAGTACTTC
TRBD2	TRBV29-1	-	TRBJ2-1	CSVEKPGTMRSSYNEQFF	TGCAGCGTGGAAAAGCCCGGGACTATGCGGAGCTCCTACAATGAGCAGTTCTTC
-	TRBV12-3/TRBV12-4	-	TRBJ2-1	CASSFGDFYNEQFF	TGTGCCAGCAGTTTTGGTGACTTCTACAATGAGCAGTTCTTC
-	TRBV4-2	-	TRBJ2-7	CASSQSKQLSFSYEQYF	TGTGCCAGCAGCCAATCGAAACAGCTAAGCTTCTCCTACGAGCAGTACTTC
TRBD1	TRBV28	-	TRBJ2-5	CASSYDRGRETQYF	TGTGCCAGCAGTTACGACAGGGGCAGAGAGACCCAGTACTTC
TRBD2	TRBV27	-	TRBJ2-3	CASSYGRALDTQYF	TGTGCCAGCAGTTACGGGAGGGCCCTGGATACGCAGTATTTT
-	TRBV6-2/TRBV6-3	-	TRBJ1-1	CASSAGPGNTEAFF	TGTGCCAGCAGTGCGGGACCGGGGAACACTGAAGCTTTCTTT
-	TRBV30	-	TRBJ1-1	CAWSVDVSETFF	TGTGCCTGGAGTGTGGACGTCTCAGAGACTTTCTTT
-	TRBV19	once	TRBJ1-2	CASSTVVTSDYGYTF	TGTGCCAGTAGTACAGTCGTTACGTCGGACTATGGCTACACCTTC
TRBD1	TRBV7-6	-	TRBJ2-3	CASSLGTGDRTDTQYF	TGTGCCAGCAGCTTAGGGACAGGGGATCGGACAGATACGCAGTATTTT
TRBD2	TRBV6-5	-	TRBJ2-7	CASSYRAGTSGDYEQYF	TGTGCCAGCAGTTACCGGGCCGGGACTAGCGGTGACTACGAGCAGTACTTC
-	TRBV6-2/TRBV6-3	-	TRBJ1-2	CASSSLGIGYTF	TGTGCCAGCAGTTCCCTGGGTATCGGCTACACCTTC
-	TRBV24-1	few	TRBJ1-5	CATSDPGGPQHF	TGTGCCACCAGTGACCCGGGTGGACCCCAGCATTTT
-	TRBV30	-	TRBJ2-2	CAWRPRWVENTGELFF	TGTGCCTGGAGGCCTCGCTGGGTTGAGAACACCGGGGAGCTGTTTTTT
-	TRBV4-1	few	TRBJ2-7	CASSPQGGEQYF	TGCGCCAGCAGCCCGCAGGGGGGGGAGCAGTACTTC
-	TRBV7-9	-	TRBJ1-6	CASSLGGIPFNSPLHF	TGTGCCAGCAGCTTAGGGGGCATTCCTTTTAATTCACCCCTCCACTTT
TRBD1	TRBV2	once	TRBJ1-2	CASSEDPGQSYGYTF	TGTGCCAGCAGTGAAGATCCGGGACAGAGCTATGGCTACACCTTC
TRBD2	TRBV7-9	-	TRBJ2-3	CASSSTSGLAGRTDTQYF	TGTGCCAGCAGCTCAACCTCGGGACTAGCGGGACGCACAGATACGCAGTATTTT
-	TRBV25-1	-	TRBJ1-1	CASSPVPENTEAFF	TGTGCCAGCAGTCCCGTCCCCGAGAACACTGAAGCTTTCTTT